This TCR beta chain was obtained from a study of molecular identifiers for immune sequencing clone quantification. Using its own MiXCR run on the PCR reads, TCRdb lists one record per CDR3 protein. The table has under 650,000 distinct CDR3 sequences, 20% seen once. Study-wide findings and caveats: Clone sizes could be underestimated for highly expanded clones when identical TCR molecules share a barcode.

Sorting was used to obtain naive CD8 T cells (CD8+CD4-CCR7+CD45RA+). Comments on this clonotype: Its antigen is currently unknown.

The clonotype comes from a human donor in good health. Some libraries in this study had Jurkat cell RNA spiked in. The sequenced sample was naive CD8+ T cells from blood, with Jurkat cell RNA spiked in. The subset: FACS-sorted CD8+CD4-CCR7+CD45RA+ naive T cells.

The CDR3 sequence is CSARDDRGSSYEQYF. The CDR3 DNA follows: TGCAGTGCTAGAGACGACAGGGGTTCCTCCTACGAGCAGTACTTC. J is TRBJ2-7 and V is TRBV20-1; 8 bases line up with TRBD1. The V gene's germline CDR1 is DFQATT and CDR2 SNEGSKA (reference sequence). The CDR3 contains 15 residues. V lost 0 bases to trimming and J lost 0 bases; unmatched junction nucleotides: 4.